This T cell receptor beta chain stems from a study of identifying expanded T cells in peripheral blood. Comment on this clone: Antigen specificity is unknown.

This table comes from immunoSEQ multiplex PCR, and its TCRdb copy is limited to in-frame clones, with some not included. The sample consists of 100,000 to 150,000 clones, about 80% of them appearing once. Study-level results: Technical replicates showed around 1.1 changed clones; around two weeks roughly 15; four weeks 19. Clone count variance between approximately two-week samples rose with total template count.

Healthy donors had no documented immune events, such as infections, while sampled. Germline loops: CDR1 MNHNS, CDR2 SASEGT. V was clipped by 4 bases and J by 5 bases; unmatched bases: 5. This CDR3 comprises 14 residues. The clonotype originates from a person aged 18 to 75 in good health. V is TRBV6-1 and J is TRBJ1-3, with TRBD1 matching over 7 bases. Material for sequencing was blood. CDR3: CASSARQGRNTIYF. CDR3 DNA: TGTGCCAGCAGTGCCCGACAGGGCCGAAACACCATATATTTT.